One sample yielded the 26 T cell receptor beta chains listed below, sequenced in a study of Graves' ophthalmopathy and Graves' hyperthyroidism. Amplified TCR beta CDR3 regions were obtained using RNA transcripts as template. HTBI primers primed a first-round RT-PCR, and a second-round multiplex PCR followed. TCRdb fed the multiplex PCR reads into MiXCR, producing one record per CDR3 protein. Of nearly 400,000 distinct CDR3 sequences listed, 15% to 20% are singletons. What was sequenced was peripheral blood. All receptors come from a woman aged 18 to 35 with Graves' ophthalmopathy.

This clonotype was observed once. This sequence joins TRBV12-3 or TRBV12-4 and TRBJ2-3, with 7 bases that match TRBD2. CDR3 size: 16 residues. J lost 2 bases, V lost 5 bases, and 10 bases had no gene match. DNA for the CDR3: TGTGCCAGCAGTCCGTATCTAGCGGACAACACAGATACGCAGTATTTT. This sequence encodes CASSPYLADNTDTQYF.

In this sample, this clonotype turned up many times. J is TRBJ1-6 and V is TRBV7-6; D is ambiguous. Trimming shortened V by 2 bases and J by 9 bases, and 8 bases separated the two germline ends. CDR1 and CDR2 (germline): SGHVS, FNYEAQ. The CDR3 extends over 13 amino acids. CDR3 protein: CASSLNSASPLHF. In nucleotides, the CDR3 is TGTGCCAGCAGCTTAAATTCGGCTTCACCCCTCCACTTT.

This clonotype was detected many times. The genes are TRBV11-2 and TRBJ2-2; a possible D gene is TRBD2 (6 bases). Trimming removed 2 bases from V and 4 bases from J, with 8 bases in between. CDR3 length: 14 residues. In germline, CDR1 is SGHAT, CDR2 FQNNGV. CDR3 coding DNA: TGTGCCAGCAGCTTACACGGGGGCACCGGGGAGCTGTTTTTT. Amino acids: CASSLHGGTGELFF.

V gene TRBV20-1 combines with J gene TRBJ2-7; 7 bases are a match to TRBD1. The CDR3 loop spans 15 amino acids. Germline V gene lookup returns CDR1 DFQATT and CDR2 SNEGSKA (reference sequence). Trimming removed 0 bases from V and 2 bases from J; junction bases left unmatched: 7. The CDR3, as DNA: TGCAGTGCTAGAGAAAAAGGGGGCGTCCCCTACGAGCAGTACTTC. Translated: CSAREKGGVPYEQYF.

This clonotype was detected ten times or more. This chain joins TRBV20-1 and TRBJ1-1; D call uncertain. With 3 bases removed from V and 0 bases from J, the gap between germline ends came to 11 bases. Germline loops: CDR1 DFQATT, CDR2 SNEGSKA (reference sequence). The CDR3 contains 14 residues. In DNA form, the CDR3 reads TGCAGTGCTAGTAAGTCCCCCATGAACACTGAAGCTTTCTTT. The encoded protein is CSASKSPMNTEAFF.

The rearrangement joins TRBV19 to TRBJ2-7; D perhaps matches TRBD1 (6 bases). Germline assignment: CDR1 LNHDA and CDR2 SQIVND (reference sequence). Trimming removed 1 base from V and 5 bases from J, with 12 bases in between. This CDR3 spans 14 amino acids. The CDR3 sequence: CASSIGGLGNEQYF. CDR3 DNA sequence: TGTGCCAGTAGTATAGGGGGGCTAGGCAACGAGCAGTACTTC.

This clonotype was picked up many times. This chain joins TRBV24-1 and TRBJ1-5; 7 nucleotides align to TRBD1. Trimming took 3 bases from V and 4 from J; bases not matched to a gene: 8. Germline loops: CDR1 KGHDR, CDR2 SFDVKD. This CDR3 comprises 16 residues. Here the CDR3 reads CATSDNDREWNQPQHF. DNA for the CDR3: TGTGCCACCAGTGATAACGACAGGGAATGGAATCAGCCCCAGCATTTT.

The sample holds many counts of this clonotype. The V and J genes are TRBV28 and TRBJ2-7; D may match TRBD1 or TRBD2 (6 bases each). V lost 6 bases and J 3 bases, leaving 18 bases between the germline ends. CDR1 is MDHEN and CDR2 is SYDVKM in the germline V gene. The CDR3 totals 15 residues. The CDR3 loop reads CASRGGRIQVYEQYF. DNA for the CDR3: TGTGCCAGCAGAGGGGGGAGGATTCAGGTCTACGAGCAGTACTTC. The complete variable domain, with remaining parts taken from reference TRBV28 and TRBJ2-7, reads DVKVTQSSRYLVKRTGEKVFLECVQDMDHENMFWYRQDPGLGLRLIYFSYDVKMKEKGDIPEGYSVSREKKERFSLILESASTNQTSMYLCASRGGRIQVYEQYFGPGTRLTVT.

This clonotype showed up just a few times. The J gene is TRBJ2-3, the V gene TRBV4-1, with 15 positions matching TRBD2. The CDR3 is 18 amino acids. Trimming took 3 bases from V and 6 from J; bases not matched to a gene: 10. Per the germline V gene, CDR1 is MGHRA and CDR2 is YSYEKL. The CDR3: CASSQVPGLAGGADTQYF. DNA for the CDR3: TGCGCCAGCAGCCAGGTCCCGGGACTAGCGGGAGGTGCCGATACGCAGTATTTT.

This clonotype was seen many times. The rearrangement joins TRBV6-2 or TRBV6-3 to TRBJ2-3; D not certain. The germline CDR1 and CDR2 sequences are MNHEY and SVGEGT. V was shortened by 5 bases and J by 0 bases, with 18 bases between the two germline ends. This CDR3 is built from 17 residues. The CDR3 nucleotides read TGTGCCAGCAGTCCGCCTCGACACTCTCGGAGCACAGATACGCAGTATTTT. Translating it yields CASSPPRHSRSTDTQYF.

At least ten counts were recorded for this clonotype. The chain has TRBV20-1 and TRBJ1-5; D perhaps matches TRBD1 (5 bases). V dropped 5 bases and J dropped 2 bases, with 10 bases sitting between them. The CDR3 covers 13 residues. Germline V CDR1 and CDR2: DFQATT, SNEGSKA (reference sequence). The CDR3 sequence is CSASLRGNQPQHF. The CDR3, as DNA: TGCAGTGCTTCCCTCAGGGGCAATCAGCCCCAGCATTTT.

V gene TRBV20-1 combines with J gene TRBJ2-7; 10 bases align to TRBD2. The V gene's germline CDR1 is DFQATT and CDR2 SNEGSKA (reference sequence). The CDR3 covers 17 residues. With V trimmed by 5 bases and J by 3 bases, 16 bases remained unmatched. The CDR3 bases are TGCAGTGCTCAGAGGGCTAGCGGGAGAGGGGACCGCTACGAGCAGTACTTC. Its translation: CSAQRASGRGDRYEQYF.

There are many counts of this clonotype. This sequence joins TRBV6-1 and TRBJ2-5, with a tentative D call TRBD1 (6 bases). This CDR3 spans 12 amino acids. The germline V gene encodes CDR1 MNHNS and CDR2 SASEGT. Trimming pared 8 bases from V and 5 bases from J, leaving 12 bases between. The CDR3 nucleotides are TGTGCCAGCCAACAGGGTACTGAGACCCAGTACTTC. Encoded protein: CASQQGTETQYF.

The J gene is TRBJ1-1, the V gene TRBV18; D ambiguous. This CDR3 has 16 amino acids. Germline values: CDR1 KGHSH, CDR2 LQKENI. Trimming cost V 2 bases and J 7 bases, with 20 bases left between them. The CDR3 DNA reads TGTGCCAGCTCACCAGTAAGAAGGGTATGGGGATTTGAAGCTTTCTTT. Protein sequence: CASSPVRRVWGFEAFF.

The J gene is TRBJ2-7, the V gene TRBV6-2 or TRBV6-3; possibly TRBD2 for D (6 bases). In germline, CDR1 is MNHEY, CDR2 SVGEGT. Trimming took 10 bases from V and 3 from J, leaving 19 bases between them. This CDR3 is built from 14 residues. In DNA form, the CDR3 reads TGTGCCACGGAGGGGACTGGGCGTCTCTACGAGCAGTACTTC. Residues: CATEGTGRLYEQYF.

This clonotype has at least ten counts. The chain links TRBV6-1 to TRBJ1-2; TRBD1 is a possible D gene (5 bases). The CDR3 covers 14 residues. V was clipped by 4 bases and J by 2 bases, with 11 bases between them. Germline CDR1 and CDR2: MNHNS and SASEGT. CDR3 region: CASSGFPGNYGYTF. The DNA for the CDR3 is TGTGCCAGCAGTGGGTTCCCAGGGAACTATGGCTACACCTTC.

The table lists this clonotype with many counts. The rearrangement uses TRBV4-3 and TRBJ2-7; TRBD2 is a possible D gene (7 bases). V was pared by 5 bases and J by 4 bases, with 15 bases between. The CDR3 runs to 14 residues. Germline V CDR1 and CDR2: LGHNA, YSLEER. The CDR3 DNA follows: TGCGCCAGCAGCAGAGGGGGGGCACAGTACGAGCAGTACTTC. Residues: CASSRGGAQYEQYF.

This clonotype occurred many times. The chain is built from TRBV12-3 or TRBV12-4 and TRBJ1-5; D is unclear. Between the trimmed V and J ends, which lost 4 bases and 0 bases, there was a span of 13 bases. The CDR3 contains 16 residues. The CDR3 DNA sequence: TGTGCCAGCAGTTCCCCGACGATTTATAGCAATCAGCCCCAGCATTTT. It translates to CASSSPTIYSNQPQHF.

The table lists this clonotype with many counts. The chain is built from TRBV19 and TRBJ2-7; 7 bases are a match to TRBD2. CDR1 and CDR2 from the germline V gene are LNHDA and SQIVND (reference sequence). After removal of 10 bases from V and 9 bases from J, the junction contained 12 bases not matched to a gene. The CDR3 consists of 12 residues. This chain's CDR3 is CATRLGEGPQYF. The CDR3 DNA follows: TGTGCCACCAGACTAGGGGAGGGACCGCAGTACTTC.

This clonotype came up many times. CDR3 nucleotide sequence: TGTGCCAGCACTGCCAGGGAGAACACTGAAGCTTTCTTT. Translating gives CASTARENTEAFF. The V gene is TRBV9, the J gene TRBJ1-1; D is perhaps TRBD1 (5 bases). The V and J ends lost 6 bases and 1 base respectively, with 10 bases between them. The CDR3 has 13 residues. Per germline, CDR1 SGDLS and CDR2 YYNGEE.

This clonotype has a count of ten or more. The gene calls are TRBV4-3 and TRBJ1-2; a weak D match, TRBD1 (5 bases). Trimming pared 2 bases from V and 4 bases from J, leaving 14 bases between. Per germline, CDR1 LGHNA and CDR2 YSLEER. The CDR3 runs to 15 residues. CDR3 nucleotide sequence: TGCGCCAGCAGCCAATCCAGGGTTTCTGTCTATGGCTACACCTTC. Encoded protein: CASSQSRVSVYGYTF.

This clonotype was recorded at least ten times. The genes are TRBV12-3 or TRBV12-4 and TRBJ1-5, with a possible D match to TRBD1 (6 bases). The CDR3 runs to 15 residues. V lost 6 bases to trimming and J lost 4 bases, with 16 bases between them. CDR3 sequence reads: CASSGPRGGNQPQHF. CDR3 nucleotides: TGTGCCAGCAGCGGGCCCAGGGGAGGAAATCAGCCCCAGCATTTT.

This clonotype was counted many times. This sequence joins TRBV7-2 and TRBJ2-7; D call uncertain. Germline lookup yields CDR1 SGHTA and CDR2 FQGNSA. V shed 1 base and J shed 2 bases, with 9 bases lying between them. This CDR3 spans 14 amino acids. CDR3 DNA: TGTGCCAGCAGCTTAGGGACGGAACCCTACGAGCAGTACTTC. This sequence encodes CASSLGTEPYEQYF.

The rearrangement uses TRBV6-5 and TRBJ1-2; 9 nucleotides match TRBD1. V dropped 2 bases and J dropped 6; count of bases not matched to a gene: 7. Germline CDR1 and CDR2: MNHEY and SVGAGI. The CDR3 sequence is 15 residues long. In DNA, the CDR3 is TGTGCCAGCAGTTACCAGACAGGGGGACAGCATGGCTACACCTTC. Protein: CASSYQTGGQHGYTF.

This clonotype was observed many times. The rearrangement links TRBV6-1 to TRBJ1-1, with a weak D call TRBD1 (5 bases). The ends were cut back, 2 bases at V and 0 bases at J, with 16 bases in the middle. Germline-derived CDR1 and CDR2 are MNHNS and SASEGT. The CDR3 consists of 17 residues. CDR3 nucleotide sequence: TGTGCCAGCAGTGAATTAACCTTCGGGGGTATGAACACTGAAGCTTTCTTT. As protein: CASSELTFGGMNTEAFF.

This clonotype was seen at least ten times. The V gene is TRBV7-2, the J gene TRBJ1-2, with 7 bases lining up with TRBD1. This CDR3 comprises 14 residues. The trim removed 3 bases at V and 7 bases at J, leaving 8 bases unmatched. Germline V lookup: CDR1 SGHTA, CDR2 FQGNSA. CDR3 DNA: TGTGCCAGCAGCTTGGGGGGACAGATCGGTGGCTACACCTTC. Translating it yields CASSLGGQIGGYTF.